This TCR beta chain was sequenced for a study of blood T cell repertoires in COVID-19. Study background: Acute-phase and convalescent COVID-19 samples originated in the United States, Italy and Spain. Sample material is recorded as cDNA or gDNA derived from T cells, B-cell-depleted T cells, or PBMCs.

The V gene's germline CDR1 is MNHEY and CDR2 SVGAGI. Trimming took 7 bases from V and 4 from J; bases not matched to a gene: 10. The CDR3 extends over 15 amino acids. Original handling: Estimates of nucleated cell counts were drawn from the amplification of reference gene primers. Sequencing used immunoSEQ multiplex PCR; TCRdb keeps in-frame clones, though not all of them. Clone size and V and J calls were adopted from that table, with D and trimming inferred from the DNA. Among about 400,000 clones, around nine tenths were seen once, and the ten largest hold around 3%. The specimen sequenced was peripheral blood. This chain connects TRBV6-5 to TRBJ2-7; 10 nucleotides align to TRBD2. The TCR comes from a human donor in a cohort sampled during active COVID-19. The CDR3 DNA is TGTGCCAGCACCGAACCGGGACTAGCGCGTTACGAGCAGTACTTC. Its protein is CASTEPGLARYEQYF.